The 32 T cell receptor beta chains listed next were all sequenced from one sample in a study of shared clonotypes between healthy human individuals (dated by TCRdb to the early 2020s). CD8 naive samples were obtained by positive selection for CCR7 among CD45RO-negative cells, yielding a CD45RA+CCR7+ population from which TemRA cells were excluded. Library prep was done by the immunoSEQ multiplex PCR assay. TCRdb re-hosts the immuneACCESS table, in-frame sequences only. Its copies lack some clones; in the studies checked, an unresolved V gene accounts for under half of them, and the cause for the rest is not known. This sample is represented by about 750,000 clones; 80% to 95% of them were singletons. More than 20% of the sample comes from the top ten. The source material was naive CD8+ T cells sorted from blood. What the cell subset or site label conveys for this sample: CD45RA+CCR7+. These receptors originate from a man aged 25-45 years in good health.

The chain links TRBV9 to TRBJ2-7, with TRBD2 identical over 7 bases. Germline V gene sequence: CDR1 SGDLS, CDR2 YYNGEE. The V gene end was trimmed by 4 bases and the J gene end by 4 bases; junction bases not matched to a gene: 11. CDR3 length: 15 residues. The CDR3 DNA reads TGTGCCAGCAGCCCCAGCCGCGGGAGCTTGTACGAGCAGTACTTC. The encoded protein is CASSPSRGSLYEQYF. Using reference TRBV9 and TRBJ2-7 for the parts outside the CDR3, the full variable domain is DSGVTQTPKHLITATGQRVTLRCSPRSGDLSVYWYQQSLDQGLQFLIQYYNGEERAKGNILERFSAQQFPDLHSELNLSSLELGDSALYFCASSPSRGSLYEQYFGPGTRLTVT.

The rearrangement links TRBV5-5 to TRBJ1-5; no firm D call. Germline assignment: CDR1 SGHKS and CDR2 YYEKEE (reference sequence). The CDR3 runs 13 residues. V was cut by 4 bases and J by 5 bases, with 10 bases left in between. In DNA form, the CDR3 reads TGTGCCAGCAGCCCGGATCATTATCAGCCCCAGCATTTT. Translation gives CASSPDHYQPQHF.

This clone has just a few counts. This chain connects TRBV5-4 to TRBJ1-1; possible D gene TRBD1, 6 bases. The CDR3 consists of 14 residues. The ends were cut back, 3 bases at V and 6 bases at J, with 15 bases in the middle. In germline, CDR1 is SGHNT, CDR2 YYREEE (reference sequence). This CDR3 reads CASSYGGLGAEAFF. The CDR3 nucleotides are TGTGCCAGCAGCTACGGGGGCCTGGGCGCTGAAGCTTTCTTT. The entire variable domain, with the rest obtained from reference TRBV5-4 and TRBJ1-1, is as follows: ETGVTQSPTHLIKTRGQQVTLRCSSQSGHNTVSWYQQALGQGPQFIFQYYREEENGRGNFPPRFSGLQFPNYSSELNVNALELDDSALYLCASSYGGLGAEAFFGQGTRLTVV.

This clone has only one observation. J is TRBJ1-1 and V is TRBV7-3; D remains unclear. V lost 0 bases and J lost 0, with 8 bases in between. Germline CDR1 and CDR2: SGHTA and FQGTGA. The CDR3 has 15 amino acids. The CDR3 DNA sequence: TGTGCCAGCAGCTTAACAGGGTCTATGAACACTGAAGCTTTCTTT. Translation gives CASSLTGSMNTEAFF.

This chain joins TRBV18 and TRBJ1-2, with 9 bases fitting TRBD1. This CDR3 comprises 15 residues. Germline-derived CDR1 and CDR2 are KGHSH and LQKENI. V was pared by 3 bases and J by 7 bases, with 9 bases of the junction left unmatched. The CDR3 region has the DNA TGTGCCAGCTCACCTCCCGGGACAGGGATGACTGGCTACACCTTC. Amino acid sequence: CASSPPGTGMTGYTF.

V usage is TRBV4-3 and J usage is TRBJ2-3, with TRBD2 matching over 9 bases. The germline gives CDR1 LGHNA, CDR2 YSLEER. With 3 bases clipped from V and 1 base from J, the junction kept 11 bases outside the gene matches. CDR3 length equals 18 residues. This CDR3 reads CASSHPGGTSPGTDTQYF. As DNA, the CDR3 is TGCGCCAGCAGCCACCCGGGGGGGACTAGCCCCGGCACAGATACGCAGTATTTT.

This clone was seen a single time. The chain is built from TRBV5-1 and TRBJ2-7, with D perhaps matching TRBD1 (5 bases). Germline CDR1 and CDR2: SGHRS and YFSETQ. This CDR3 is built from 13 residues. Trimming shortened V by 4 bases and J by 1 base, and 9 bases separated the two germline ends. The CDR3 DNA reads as TGCGCCAGCAGCCTGCGACAGTCCTACGAGCAGTACTTC. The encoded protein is CASSLRQSYEQYF.

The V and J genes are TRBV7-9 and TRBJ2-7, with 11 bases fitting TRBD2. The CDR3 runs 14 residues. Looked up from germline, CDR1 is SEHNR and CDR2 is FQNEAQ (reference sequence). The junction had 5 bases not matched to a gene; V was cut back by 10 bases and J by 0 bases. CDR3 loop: CAIASGRNSYEQYF. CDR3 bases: TGTGCCATCGCTAGCGGGAGGAACTCCTACGAGCAGTACTTC.

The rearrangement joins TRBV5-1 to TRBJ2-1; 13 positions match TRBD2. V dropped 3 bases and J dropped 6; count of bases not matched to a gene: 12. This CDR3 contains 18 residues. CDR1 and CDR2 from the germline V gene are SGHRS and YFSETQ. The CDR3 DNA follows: TGCGCCAGCAGCTGGCCCGGGACTAGCGGGATATCGGTCAATGAGCAGTTCTTC. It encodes CASSWPGTSGISVNEQFF.

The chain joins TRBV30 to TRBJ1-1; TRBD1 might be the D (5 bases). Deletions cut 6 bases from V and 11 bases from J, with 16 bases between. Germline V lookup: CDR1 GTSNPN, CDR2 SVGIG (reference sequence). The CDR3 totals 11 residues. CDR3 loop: CACVKGAGAFF. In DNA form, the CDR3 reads TGTGCCTGCGTAAAAGGGGCTGGGGCTTTCTTT.

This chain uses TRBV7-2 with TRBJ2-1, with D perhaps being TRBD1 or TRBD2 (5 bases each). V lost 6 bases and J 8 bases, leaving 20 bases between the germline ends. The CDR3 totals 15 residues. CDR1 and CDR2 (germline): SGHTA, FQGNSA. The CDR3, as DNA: TGTGCCAGCAGAGGGGCCGGCCCGGGGACCCATGAGCAGTTCTTC. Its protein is CASRGAGPGTHEQFF.

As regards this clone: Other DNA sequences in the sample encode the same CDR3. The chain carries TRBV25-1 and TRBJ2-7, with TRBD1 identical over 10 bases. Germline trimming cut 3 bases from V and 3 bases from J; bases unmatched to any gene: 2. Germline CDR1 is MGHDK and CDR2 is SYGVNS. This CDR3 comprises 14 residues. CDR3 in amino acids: CASSDRDRGYEQYF. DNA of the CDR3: TGTGCCAGCAGTGACCGGGACAGGGGCTACGAGCAGTACTTC.

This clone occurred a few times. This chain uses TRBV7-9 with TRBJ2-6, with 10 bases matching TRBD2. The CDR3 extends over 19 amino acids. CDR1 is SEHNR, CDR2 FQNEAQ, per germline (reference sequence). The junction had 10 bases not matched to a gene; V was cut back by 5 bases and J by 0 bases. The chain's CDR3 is CASSPHRLAGVSGANVLTF. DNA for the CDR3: TGTGCCAGCAGCCCCCACCGCCTAGCGGGAGTCTCTGGGGCCAACGTCCTGACTTTC. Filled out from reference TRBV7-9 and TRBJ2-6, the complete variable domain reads DTGVSQNPRHKITKRGQNVTFRCDPISEHNRLYWYRQTLGQGPEFLTYFQNEAQLEKSRLLSDRFSAERPKGSFSTLEIQRTEQGDSAMYLCASSPHRLAGVSGANVLTFGAGSRLTVL.

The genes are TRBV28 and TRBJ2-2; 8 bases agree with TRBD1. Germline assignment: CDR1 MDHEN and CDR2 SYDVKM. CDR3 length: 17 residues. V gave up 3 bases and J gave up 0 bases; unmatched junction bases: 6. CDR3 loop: CASSFLPGQANTGELFF. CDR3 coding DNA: TGTGCCAGCAGTTTCCTTCCGGGACAGGCGAACACCGGGGAGCTGTTTTTT.

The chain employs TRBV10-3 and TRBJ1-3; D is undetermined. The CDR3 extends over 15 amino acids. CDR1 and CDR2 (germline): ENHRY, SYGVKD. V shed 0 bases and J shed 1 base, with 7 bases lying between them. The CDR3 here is CAISESWVSGNTIYF. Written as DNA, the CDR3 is TGTGCCATCAGTGAGTCGTGGGTTTCTGGAAACACCATATATTTT.

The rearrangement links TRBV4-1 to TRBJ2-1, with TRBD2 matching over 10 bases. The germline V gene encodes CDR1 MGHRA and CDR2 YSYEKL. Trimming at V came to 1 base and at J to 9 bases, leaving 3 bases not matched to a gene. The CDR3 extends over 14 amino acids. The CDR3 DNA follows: TGCGCCAGCAGCCAAGCTAGCGGGAGCTTTGAGCAGTTCTTC. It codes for CASSQASGSFEQFF.

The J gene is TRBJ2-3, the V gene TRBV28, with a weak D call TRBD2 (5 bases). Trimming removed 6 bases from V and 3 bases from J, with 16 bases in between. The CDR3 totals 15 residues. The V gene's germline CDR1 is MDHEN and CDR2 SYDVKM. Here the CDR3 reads CASREDSVATDTQYF. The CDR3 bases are TGTGCCAGCAGGGAGGATTCGGTAGCGACAGATACGCAGTATTTT.

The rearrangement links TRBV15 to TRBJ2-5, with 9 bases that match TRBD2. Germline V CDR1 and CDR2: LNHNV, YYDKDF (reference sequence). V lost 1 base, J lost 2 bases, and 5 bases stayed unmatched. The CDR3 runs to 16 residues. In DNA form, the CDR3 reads TGTGCCACCAGCAGAGTCCTAGCGGGATTACAAGAGACCCAGTACTTC. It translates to CATSRVLAGLQETQYF.

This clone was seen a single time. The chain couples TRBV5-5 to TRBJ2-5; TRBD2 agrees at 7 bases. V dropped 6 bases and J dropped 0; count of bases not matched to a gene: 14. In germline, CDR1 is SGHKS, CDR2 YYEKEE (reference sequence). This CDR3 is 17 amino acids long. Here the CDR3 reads CASTKWVAGEYQETQYF. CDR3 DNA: TGTGCCAGCACAAAGTGGGTAGCGGGCGAATACCAAGAGACCCAGTACTTC.

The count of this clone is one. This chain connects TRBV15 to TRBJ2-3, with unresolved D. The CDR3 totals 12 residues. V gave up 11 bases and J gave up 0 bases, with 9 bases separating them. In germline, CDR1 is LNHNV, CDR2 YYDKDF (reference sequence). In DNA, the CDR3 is TGTGCCGCCTCCTCTAGCACAGATACGCAGTATTTT. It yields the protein CAASSSTDTQYF.

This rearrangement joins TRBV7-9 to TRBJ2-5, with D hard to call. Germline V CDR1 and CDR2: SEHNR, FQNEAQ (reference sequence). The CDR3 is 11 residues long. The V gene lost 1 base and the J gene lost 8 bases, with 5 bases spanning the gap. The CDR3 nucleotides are TGTGCCAGCAGCTTAGAGACAACCCAGTACTTC. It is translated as CASSLETTQYF.

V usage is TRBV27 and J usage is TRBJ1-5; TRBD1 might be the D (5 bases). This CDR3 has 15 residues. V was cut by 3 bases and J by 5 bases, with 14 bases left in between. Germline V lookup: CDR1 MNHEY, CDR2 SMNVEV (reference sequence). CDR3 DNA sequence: TGTGCCAGCAGTTTGACAGCCGAAAAGGATCAGCCCCAGCATTTT. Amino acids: CASSLTAEKDQPQHF.

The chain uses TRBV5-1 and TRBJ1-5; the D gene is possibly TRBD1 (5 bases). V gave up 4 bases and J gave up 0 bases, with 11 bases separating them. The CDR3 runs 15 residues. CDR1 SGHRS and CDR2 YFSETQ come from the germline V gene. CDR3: CASSDGDGSNQPQHF. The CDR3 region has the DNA TGCGCCAGCAGCGACGGGGACGGTAGCAATCAGCCCCAGCATTTT.

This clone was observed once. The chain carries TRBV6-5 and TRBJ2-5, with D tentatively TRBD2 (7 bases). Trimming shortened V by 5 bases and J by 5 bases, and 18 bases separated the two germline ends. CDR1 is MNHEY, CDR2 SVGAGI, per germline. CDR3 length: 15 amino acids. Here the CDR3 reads CASSLTSEGGETQYF. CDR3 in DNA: TGTGCCAGCAGTCTTACTAGCGAGGGGGGGGAGACCCAGTACTTC.

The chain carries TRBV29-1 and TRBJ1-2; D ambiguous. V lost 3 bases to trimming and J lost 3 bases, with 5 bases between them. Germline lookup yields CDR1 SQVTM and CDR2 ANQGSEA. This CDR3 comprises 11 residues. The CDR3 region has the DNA TGCAGCGTTGACACAGACTATGGCTACACCTTC. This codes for CSVDTDYGYTF.

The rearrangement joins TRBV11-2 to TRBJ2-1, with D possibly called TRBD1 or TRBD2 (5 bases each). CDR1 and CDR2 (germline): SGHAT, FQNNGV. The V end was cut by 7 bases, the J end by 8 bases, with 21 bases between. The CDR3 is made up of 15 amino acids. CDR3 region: CASNLGRTYNDEQFF. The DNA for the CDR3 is TGTGCCAGCAACTTGGGACGCACATACAACGATGAGCAGTTCTTC.

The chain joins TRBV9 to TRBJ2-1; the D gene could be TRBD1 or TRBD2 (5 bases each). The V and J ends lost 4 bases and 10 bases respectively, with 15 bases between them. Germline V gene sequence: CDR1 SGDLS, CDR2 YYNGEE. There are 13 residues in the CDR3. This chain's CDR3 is CASSRGTQLEQFF. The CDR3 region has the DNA TGTGCCAGCAGCAGAGGGACCCAACTGGAGCAGTTCTTC.

CDR3 residues: CASSESLAGEYNEQFF. The CDR3 bases are TGCGCCAGCAGTGAGTCTTTAGCGGGAGAGTACAATGAGCAGTTCTTC. This chain joins TRBV10-1 and TRBJ2-1, with 9 bases that match TRBD2. The CDR3 extends over 16 amino acids. Per the germline V gene, CDR1 is WNHNN and CDR2 is SYGVQD (reference sequence). V lost 0 bases to trimming and J lost 4 bases; unmatched junction nucleotides: 4.

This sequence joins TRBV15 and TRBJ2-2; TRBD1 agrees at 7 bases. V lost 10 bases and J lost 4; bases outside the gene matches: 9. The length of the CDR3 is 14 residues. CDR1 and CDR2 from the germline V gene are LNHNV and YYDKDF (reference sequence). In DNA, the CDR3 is TGTGCCATCCGCAACAGGGGTTTCACCGGGGAGCTGTTTTTT. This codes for CAIRNRGFTGELFF.

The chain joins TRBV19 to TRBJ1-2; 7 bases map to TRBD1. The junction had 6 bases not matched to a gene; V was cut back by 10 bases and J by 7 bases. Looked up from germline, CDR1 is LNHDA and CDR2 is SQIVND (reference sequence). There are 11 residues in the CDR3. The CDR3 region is CATTDRVGYTF. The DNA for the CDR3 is TGTGCCACGACCGACAGGGTTGGCTACACCTTC.

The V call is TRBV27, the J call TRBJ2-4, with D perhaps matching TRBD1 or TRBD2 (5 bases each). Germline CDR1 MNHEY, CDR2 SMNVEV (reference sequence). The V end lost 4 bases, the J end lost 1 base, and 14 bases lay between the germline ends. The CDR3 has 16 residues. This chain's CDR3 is CASSWLRDGAKNIQYF. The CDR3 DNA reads TGTGCCAGCAGTTGGTTACGGGACGGGGCCAAAAACATTCAGTACTTC.

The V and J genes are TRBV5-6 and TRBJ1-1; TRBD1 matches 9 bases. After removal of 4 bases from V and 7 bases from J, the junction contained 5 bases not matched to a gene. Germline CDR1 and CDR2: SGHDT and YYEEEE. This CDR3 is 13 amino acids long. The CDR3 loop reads CASSLGQGLEAFF. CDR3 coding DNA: TGTGCCAGCAGCCTGGGACAGGGCCTTGAAGCTTTCTTT.